This T cell receptor (beta chain) was retrieved from a study of neurological immune-mediated disorders. Study results and caveats: Expanded clones shared no CDR3 amino acid sequences across subjects, suggesting private repertoires in all groups.

This clonotype was counted many times. Its antigen is unidentified. Over 160 million TCR-beta sequences from 15-18 subjects came out of each sequencing run. TCRdb processed the 5' RACE reads anew with MiXCR; each CDR3 protein has one entry. The sample carries about 57,000 distinct CDR3 sequences, about 10% recorded once. Germline CDR1 reads DFQATT; CDR2 reads SNEGSKA (reference sequence). There are 16 residues in the CDR3. Trimming shortened V by 0 bases and J by 8 bases, and 20 bases separated the two germline ends. Sample time point: longitudinal time-point 1 (baseline). It was from 2 million PBMCs stored at -80 C that the unsorted libraries were obtained.

Sequenced: PBMCs. This receptor was obtained from a male donor with HTLV-1-associated myelopathy (HAM/TSP). The genes are TRBV20-1 and TRBJ2-1; D uncertain. The CDR3 sequence: CSARDVAQFLQYEQFF. CDR3 nucleotides: TGCAGTGCTAGAGATGTCGCGCAGTTCCTACAATATGAGCAGTTCTTC.